The T cell receptor beta chain under discussion was sequenced for a study of T cells in Graves' hyperthyroidism and ophthalmopathy. Study-wide results and caveats: Patients with ophthalmopathy were separated from those with stable hyperthyroidism by a 13 V-J model.

A remark on this clonotype: What it binds is unknown.

The germline gives CDR1 SQVTM, CDR2 ANQGSEA. This CDR3 is 13 amino acids long. After removal of 6 bases from V and 3 bases from J, the junction contained 6 bases not matched to a gene. Patients aged 18 to 65 with hyperthyroidism were newly diagnosed, with duration under 2 months. A sample of blood taken at first hyperthyroidism diagnosis preceded any ophthalmopathy symptoms. What was amplified from RNA transcripts were TCR beta CDR3 regions. Primed by the HTBI set, a first-round RT-PCR was run on the TCR CDR3. From the multiplex PCR reads, TCRdb called clonotypes with MiXCR, one entry per CDR3 protein. The data hold roughly 400,000 distinct CDR3 sequences, with more than 15% observed a single time.

The sequence was collected from a woman between 18 and 29 years old with Graves' hyperthyroidism that later progressed to Graves' ophthalmopathy. Sequenced material: blood. The chain joins TRBV29-1 to TRBJ1-2, with 8 nucleotides matching TRBD1. The CDR3 loop reads CSVLTGVDYGYTF. The CDR3 DNA follows: TGCAGCGTCCTGACAGGGGTTGACTATGGCTACACCTTC.